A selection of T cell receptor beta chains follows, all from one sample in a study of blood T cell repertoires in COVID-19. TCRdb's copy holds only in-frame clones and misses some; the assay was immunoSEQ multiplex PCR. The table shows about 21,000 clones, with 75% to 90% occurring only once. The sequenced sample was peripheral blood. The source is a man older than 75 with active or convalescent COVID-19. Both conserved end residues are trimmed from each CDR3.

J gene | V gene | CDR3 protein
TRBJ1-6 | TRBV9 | ASSVAHQGASSPLH
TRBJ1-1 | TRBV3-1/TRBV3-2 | ASSPWRGETEAF
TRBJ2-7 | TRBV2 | ATGAARAEQY
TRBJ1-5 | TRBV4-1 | ASSQDQKEVQPQH
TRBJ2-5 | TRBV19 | ASSIALTGRQETQY
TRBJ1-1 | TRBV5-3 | ARSPKKRNTEAF
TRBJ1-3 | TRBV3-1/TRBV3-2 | ASSQGTRGNTIY
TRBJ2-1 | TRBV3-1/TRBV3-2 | ASGFRDRPYNEQF
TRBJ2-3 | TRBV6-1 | ASSELSGGAADTQY
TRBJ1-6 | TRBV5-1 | ASSLPPAGQGALH
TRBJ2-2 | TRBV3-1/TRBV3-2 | ASREGGVNGELF
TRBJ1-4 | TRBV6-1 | ASSEALGGLDEKLF
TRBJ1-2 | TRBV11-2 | ASSPNTGINYGYT
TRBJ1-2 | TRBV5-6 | ASSLWEGTGIIYGYT
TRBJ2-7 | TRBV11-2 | ASSSQGSPSYEQY
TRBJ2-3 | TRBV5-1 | ASSPVRGGDTDTQY